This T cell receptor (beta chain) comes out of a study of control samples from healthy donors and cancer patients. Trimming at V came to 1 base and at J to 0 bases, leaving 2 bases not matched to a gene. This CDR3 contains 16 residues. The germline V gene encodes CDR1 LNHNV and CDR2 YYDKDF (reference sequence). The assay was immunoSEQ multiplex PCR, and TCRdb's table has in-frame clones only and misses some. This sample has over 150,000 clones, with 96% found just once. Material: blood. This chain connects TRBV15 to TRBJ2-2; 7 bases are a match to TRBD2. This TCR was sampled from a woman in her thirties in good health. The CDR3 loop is CATSRAGGANTGELFF. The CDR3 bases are TGTGCCACCAGCAGAGCTGGGGGGGCGAACACCGGGGAGCTGTTTTTT.